The clone carrying this TCR beta chain came up once. No antigen is known for it. The sample is drawn from a study of T cells in localized non-small cell lung cancer. The CDR3 totals 14 residues. V was trimmed by 2 bases and J by 2 bases, leaving 5 bases between them. Looked up from germline, CDR1 is SGHDT and CDR2 is YYEEEE. Whole-study findings and limits: Higher adjacent-lung clonality was associated with shorter survival. Researchers found a median 57 of the top 100 tumor clones in adjacent lung. Among the tissues sampled, uninvolved adjacent lung had the highest T cell clonality, above tumor.

Produced via immunoSEQ multiplex PCR; TCRdb's table is partial and in-frame only. The sample includes fewer than 35,000 clones, around 90% of them seen just once. The origin of this receptor is a man aged 40 to 69 with stage II lung adenocarcinoma. This chain joins TRBV5-6 and TRBJ2-6; D is uncertain. Sequenced here: PBMCs, sampled before any cancer treatment. CDR3 in DNA: TGTGCCAGCAGCTTCGGCACTGGGGCCAACGTCCTGACTTTC. This encodes CASSFGTGANVLTF.